Listed below are T cell receptor beta chains from one sample, sequenced in a study of blood T cell repertoires in COVID-19. Method: immunoSEQ multiplex PCR; TCRdb's copy keeps in-frame clones and lacks some. Of roughly 250,000 clones in the sample, just under 90% are singletons; the top ten hold 3.5% to 4.5%. Sequencing input: peripheral blood. The receptors were sampled from a woman aged 40 to 55 with acute or convalescent COVID-19. CDR3s include the opening cysteine and the closing phenylalanine or tryptophan. Each record gives: clone size, V gene, D gene, J gene, CDR3 DNA, CDR3 protein. A D gene is named only where the DNA matches it firmly. Rows give clone size only sometimes, using once, few, many, or a class for an expanded clone.

clone_size: many; v_call: TRBV2; d_call: -; j_call: TRBJ1-1; cdr3_nt: TGTGCCAGCAGTGCCGGGGTGAACACTGAAGCTTTCTTT; cdr3_aa: CASSAGVNTEAFF
clone_size: -; v_call: TRBV11-2; d_call: TRBD1; j_call: TRBJ1-4; cdr3_nt: TGTGCCAGCAGCCTACAGGGGACAATCGGGGGCGAAAAACTGTTTTTT; cdr3_aa: CASSLQGTIGGEKLFF
clone_size: -; v_call: TRBV19; d_call: TRBD1; j_call: TRBJ1-2; cdr3_nt: TGTGCCAGTAGCCGACAGGGGAATTCATATGGCTACACCTTC; cdr3_aa: CASSRQGNSYGYTF
clone_size: -; v_call: TRBV9; d_call: -; j_call: TRBJ2-2; cdr3_nt: TGTGCCAGCAGCGTGGGTCCAGGGAACACCGGGGAGCTGTTTTTT; cdr3_aa: CASSVGPGNTGELFF
clone_size: -; v_call: TRBV6-2/TRBV6-3; d_call: TRBD1; j_call: TRBJ1-2; cdr3_nt: TGTGCCAGCAGTGATAACAGGGGAGGAGGTAACTATGGCTACACCTTC; cdr3_aa: CASSDNRGGGNYGYTF
clone_size: -; v_call: TRBV27; d_call: -; j_call: TRBJ1-5; cdr3_nt: TGTGCCAGCAGTTTAAACAGGGCCAATCAGCCCCAGCATTTT; cdr3_aa: CASSLNRANQPQHF
clone_size: -; v_call: TRBV4-1; d_call: TRBD2; j_call: TRBJ2-3; cdr3_nt: TGCGCCAGCGGCGGGGGGGGCGAGGATACGCAGTATTTT; cdr3_aa: CASGGGGEDTQYF
clone_size: -; v_call: TRBV5-1; d_call: -; j_call: TRBJ1-2; cdr3_nt: TGCGCCAGCAGCTTGGACCGTGGACCGGAGGCCTTC; cdr3_aa: CASSLDRGPEAF
clone_size: -; v_call: TRBV6-5; d_call: TRBD2; j_call: TRBJ2-1; cdr3_nt: TGTGCCAGCAGGCGGGGGGTAGGCAATGAGCAGTTCTTC; cdr3_aa: CASRRGVGNEQFF
clone_size: -; v_call: TRBV27; d_call: TRBD1; j_call: TRBJ2-5; cdr3_nt: TGTGCCAGCAGTTTCCGGGGACAGCAAGAGACCCAGTACTTC; cdr3_aa: CASSFRGQQETQYF
clone_size: -; v_call: TRBV4-1; d_call: -; j_call: TRBJ1-1; cdr3_nt: TGCGCCAGCAGCCAAGGCAGGGCGAACACTGAAGCTTTCTTT; cdr3_aa: CASSQGRANTEAFF
clone_size: -; v_call: TRBV7-2; d_call: -; j_call: TRBJ1-1; cdr3_nt: TGTGCCAGCAGCTTCCTGGGGAGGGATTACACTGAAGCTTTCTTT; cdr3_aa: CASSFLGRDYTEAFF
clone_size: once; v_call: TRBV6-5; d_call: TRBD1; j_call: TRBJ1-1; cdr3_nt: TGTGCCAGCAGCGCCATGGACAGGGAAGCTTTCTTT; cdr3_aa: CASSAMDREAFF
clone_size: -; v_call: TRBV3-1/TRBV3-2; d_call: -; j_call: TRBJ1-1; cdr3_nt: TGTGCCAGCAGCCAAGGGACATTTATCGCTGAAGCTTTCTTT; cdr3_aa: CASSQGTFIAEAFF
clone_size: -; v_call: TRBV11-2; d_call: -; j_call: TRBJ1-6; cdr3_nt: TGTGCCAGCAGCTCGAAGGTGACAGCCAGCTCCTATAATTCACCCCTCCACTTT; cdr3_aa: CASSSKVTASSYNSPLHF
clone_size: -; v_call: TRBV19; d_call: TRBD1; j_call: TRBJ2-3; cdr3_nt: TGTGCCAGTAGGGAGCAGGGGGACACAGATACGCAGTATTTT; cdr3_aa: CASREQGDTDTQYF
clone_size: -; v_call: TRBV7-9; d_call: TRBD1; j_call: TRBJ2-2; cdr3_nt: TGTGCCAGCAGCTCCCCCGGGACAGCGAACACCGGGGAGCTGTTTTTT; cdr3_aa: CASSSPGTANTGELFF
clone_size: -; v_call: TRBV5-6; d_call: -; j_call: TRBJ1-1; cdr3_nt: TGTGCCAGCAGCTTTATGACAGGCCGAGCTTACACTGAAGCTTTCTTT; cdr3_aa: CASSFMTGRAYTEAFF
clone_size: -; v_call: TRBV5-4; d_call: -; j_call: TRBJ1-1; cdr3_nt: TGTGCCAGCAGCTCTGCTCGGGGGGCTAGAACTGAAGCTTTCTTT; cdr3_aa: CASSSARGARTEAFF
clone_size: once; v_call: TRBV7-9; d_call: TRBD1; j_call: TRBJ1-1; cdr3_nt: TGTGCCAGCAGCCATAACAGGGGGTATAACACTGAAGCTTTCTTT; cdr3_aa: CASSHNRGYNTEAFF
clone_size: -; v_call: TRBV11-2; d_call: TRBD2; j_call: TRBJ2-1; cdr3_nt: TGTGCCAGCAGTTCCTGGACTAGCGGGGACAATGAGCAGTTCTTC; cdr3_aa: CASSSWTSGDNEQFF
clone_size: -; v_call: TRBV30; d_call: -; j_call: TRBJ1-2; cdr3_nt: TGTGCCTGGAGTGTGCTAGGATCTGGAGACTATGGCTACACCTTC; cdr3_aa: CAWSVLGSGDYGYTF
clone_size: -; v_call: TRBV19; d_call: TRBD2; j_call: TRBJ2-5; cdr3_nt: TGTGACCCCCCTCCGGGAAGCGGGGGTCGCCAAGAGACCCAGTACTTC; cdr3_aa: CDPPPGSGGRQETQYF
clone_size: -; v_call: TRBV18; d_call: TRBD1; j_call: TRBJ1-4; cdr3_nt: TGTGCCAGCTCAACGATGACAGGGGCAACTAATGAAAAACTGTTTTTT; cdr3_aa: CASSTMTGATNEKLFF
clone_size: -; v_call: TRBV6-5; d_call: -; j_call: TRBJ2-6; cdr3_nt: TGTGCCAGCAGGGTGGAGGCTGGGGCCAACGTCCTGACTTTC; cdr3_aa: CASRVEAGANVLTF
clone_size: -; v_call: TRBV2; d_call: TRBD2; j_call: TRBJ2-1; cdr3_nt: TGTGCCAGCAGTATGACTAGCGGGGTCTCCTACAATGAGCAGTTCTTC; cdr3_aa: CASSMTSGVSYNEQFF
clone_size: -; v_call: TRBV24-1; d_call: -; j_call: TRBJ1-1; cdr3_nt: TGTGCCACCAGTCGGGGGTCAGAAGCTTTCTTT; cdr3_aa: CATSRGSEAFF
clone_size: few; v_call: TRBV6-4; d_call: TRBD1; j_call: TRBJ2-2; cdr3_nt: TGTGCCAGCAGTGCCCGGGGGACAGGGTTAGCTTCGAACACCGGGGAGCTGTTTTTT; cdr3_aa: CASSARGTGLASNTGELFF
clone_size: -; v_call: TRBV2; d_call: TRBD1; j_call: TRBJ1-2; cdr3_nt: TGTGCCAGCAGGGCAGGGGGAAACTATGGCTACACCTTC; cdr3_aa: CASRAGGNYGYTF
clone_size: -; v_call: TRBV7-3; d_call: TRBD1; j_call: TRBJ2-2; cdr3_nt: TGTGCCAGCAGCCTCAACCGGGACAGGGCCCCCGGGGAGCTGTTTTTT; cdr3_aa: CASSLNRDRAPGELFF
clone_size: -; v_call: TRBV3-1/TRBV3-2; d_call: TRBD1; j_call: TRBJ1-1; cdr3_nt: TGTGCCAGCAGCCATCGACAGGGGGCGAACACTGAAGCTTTCTTT; cdr3_aa: CASSHRQGANTEAFF
clone_size: -; v_call: TRBV2; d_call: TRBD1; j_call: TRBJ1-5; cdr3_nt: TGTGCCAGCAGTTCCTACCAGGACAGGCCCAATCAGCCCCAGCATTTT; cdr3_aa: CASSSYQDRPNQPQHF
clone_size: -; v_call: TRBV15; d_call: TRBD1; j_call: TRBJ1-4; cdr3_nt: TGTGCCACCAGCAGAGATTGGGACAGGGACTCCGTGAAACTGTTTTTT; cdr3_aa: CATSRDWDRDSVKLFF
clone_size: -; v_call: TRBV6-1; d_call: TRBD2; j_call: TRBJ2-2; cdr3_nt: TGTGCCAGCAGTGAATCCCTTAGCGGGGGAAACACCGGGGAGCTGTTTTTT; cdr3_aa: CASSESLSGGNTGELFF
clone_size: -; v_call: TRBV27; d_call: -; j_call: TRBJ1-3; cdr3_nt: TGTGCCAGCAGTGGCCAGGGTGCGGGAAACACCATATATTTT; cdr3_aa: CASSGQGAGNTIYF
clone_size: -; v_call: TRBV13; d_call: -; j_call: TRBJ1-6; cdr3_nt: TGTGCCAGCAGCTTAGAAGGCGGGGCCTATAATTCACCCCTCCACTTT; cdr3_aa: CASSLEGGAYNSPLHF
clone_size: -; v_call: TRBV6-6; d_call: TRBD2; j_call: TRBJ2-2; cdr3_nt: TGTGCCAGCAGCCGACCCTTCGGGGAGCGGGGGGGCGGCGGGGAGCTGTTTTTT; cdr3_aa: CASSRPFGERGGGGELFF
clone_size: -; v_call: TRBV7-2; d_call: -; j_call: TRBJ1-1; cdr3_nt: TGTGCCAGCAGCCCGATTACAGCTCCTATTTTGAGTTTCTTT; cdr3_aa: CASSPITAPILSFF